These T cell receptor beta chains were read from a single sample in a study of T cells in Graves' hyperthyroidism and ophthalmopathy. TCRdb reprocessed the multiplex PCR reads via MiXCR and lists one record per CDR3 protein. The table shows hundreds of thousands of distinct CDR3 sequences, with 15% to 20% occurring only once. Sequenced sample: blood. The receptors derive from a woman in her late teens or twenties with Graves' ophthalmopathy. The CDR3 runs from the conserved cysteine through the conserved F or W. Not all rows give a size; the values are once, few, many and, for expanded clones, a class.

CDR3 protein: CSATIHHGSYNEQFF; V gene: TRBV20-1; clone size: many; J gene: TRBJ2-1
CDR3 protein: CAKTPQNNEAFF; V gene: TRBV28; clone size: NA; J gene: TRBJ1-1
CDR3 protein: CASSLEAGRSRGETQYF; V gene: TRBV7-3; clone size: NA; J gene: TRBJ2-5
CDR3 protein: CASSQSSRDRSSYNSPLHF; V gene: TRBV7-3; clone size: few; J gene: TRBJ1-6
CDR3 protein: CASSGTASGNTIYF; V gene: TRBV5-1; clone size: many; J gene: TRBJ1-3
CDR3 protein: CASSPSPDSLYGYTF; V gene: TRBV18; clone size: NA; J gene: TRBJ1-2
CDR3 protein: CASSSTGPGDQYF; V gene: TRBV19; clone size: NA; J gene: TRBJ2-5
CDR3 protein: CASSSLPGQGSEQYF; V gene: TRBV5-1; clone size: NA; J gene: TRBJ2-7
CDR3 protein: CASSATSKYEQYF; V gene: TRBV5-1; clone size: NA; J gene: TRBJ2-7
CDR3 protein: CSVRDSSSGANVLTF; V gene: TRBV29-1; clone size: few; J gene: TRBJ2-6
CDR3 protein: CASSSAGGLSYEQYF; V gene: TRBV5-4; clone size: few; J gene: TRBJ2-7
CDR3 protein: CASSLRASGGLYEQFF; V gene: TRBV27; clone size: many; J gene: TRBJ2-1
CDR3 protein: CASSPKREGRNEQFF; V gene: TRBV6-1; clone size: NA; J gene: TRBJ2-1
CDR3 protein: CASSLRTTGPGEQYF; V gene: TRBV28; clone size: many; J gene: TRBJ2-7
CDR3 protein: CARSLGAEHNEQFF; V gene: TRBV7-2; clone size: NA; J gene: TRBJ2-1
CDR3 protein: CASSYGLADNQETQYF; V gene: TRBV6-6; clone size: NA; J gene: TRBJ2-5
CDR3 protein: CASSYRGRPQETQYF; V gene: TRBV6-2/TRBV6-3; clone size: few; J gene: TRBJ2-5